The TCR beta chain under discussion was sequenced for a study of blood T cells in healthy people across ages. Each individual donor underwent a draw of ten milliliters of peripheral blood. Isolation recovered at least 7 million PBMCs from every sample. Findings and caveats of the study: Among long-lived donors, naive CD4+ cells were more numerous and diversity higher than in aged donors.

V shed 1 base and J shed 4 bases, with 13 bases lying between them. CDR3 size: 16 residues. Germline V gene data show CDR1 as LGHNA and CDR2 as YNFKEQ. A second PCR of 7 to 11 cycles used a sample-barcoded 5' primer and a J-beta primer mix. TCRdb called the 5' RACE reads again in MiXCR, with one record for every CDR3 protein. Counted here are roughly 1,800,000 distinct CDR3 sequences, roughly 50% occurring once; the ten biggest clones make up less than 2.5%. This clonotype was counted between two and nine times. Its antigen remains unknown. The sample was blood. This rearrangement joins TRBV4-2 to TRBJ2-2; TRBD1 is a possible D gene (5 bases). This clonotype was sampled from a woman in her thirties or forties in good health. The CDR3, as DNA: TGTGCCAGCAGCCAAGGGGCCGCAGGGCCCACCGGGGAGCTGTTTTTT. This sequence encodes CASSQGAAGPTGELFF.